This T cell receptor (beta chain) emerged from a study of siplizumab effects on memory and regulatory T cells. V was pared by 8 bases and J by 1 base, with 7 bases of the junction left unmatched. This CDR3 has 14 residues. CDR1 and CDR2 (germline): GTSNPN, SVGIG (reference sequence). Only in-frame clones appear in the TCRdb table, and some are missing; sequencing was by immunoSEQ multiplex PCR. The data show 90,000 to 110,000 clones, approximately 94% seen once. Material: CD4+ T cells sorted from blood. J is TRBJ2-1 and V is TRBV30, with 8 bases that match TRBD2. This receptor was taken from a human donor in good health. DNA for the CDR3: TGTGCCGGGAAGCGGGAGCGATCCTACAATGAGCAGTTCTTC. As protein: CAGKRERSYNEQFF.